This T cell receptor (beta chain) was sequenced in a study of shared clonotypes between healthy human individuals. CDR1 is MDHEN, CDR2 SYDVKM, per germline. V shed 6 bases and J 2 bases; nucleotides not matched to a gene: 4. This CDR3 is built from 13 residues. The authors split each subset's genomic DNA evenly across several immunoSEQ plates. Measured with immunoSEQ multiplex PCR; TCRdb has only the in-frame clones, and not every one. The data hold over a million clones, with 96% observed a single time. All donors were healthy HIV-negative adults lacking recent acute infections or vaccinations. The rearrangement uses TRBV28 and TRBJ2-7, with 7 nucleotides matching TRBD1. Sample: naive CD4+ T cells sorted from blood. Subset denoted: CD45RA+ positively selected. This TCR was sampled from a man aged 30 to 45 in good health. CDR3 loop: CASRTGQTYEQYF. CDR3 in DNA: TGTGCCAGCAGGACAGGGCAAACCTACGAGCAGTACTTC.